The 24 T cell receptor beta chains below all came from one sample that was sequenced in a study of tumour-infiltrating T cells in Burkitt lymphoma. Sequenced by immunoSEQ multiplex PCR; TCRdb stores in-frame clones only, minus some. The sample contains 7,500 to 9,500 clones, around 62% of which appear only once. The sequenced sample was tumor tissue. Source of these receptors: a human donor with diffuse large B-cell lymphoma.

The chain links TRBV19 to TRBJ1-1; no clear D gene. V lost 3 bases and J lost 1, with 12 bases in between. CDR1 and CDR2 (germline): LNHDA, SQIVND (reference sequence). The CDR3 runs to 15 residues. The CDR3 DNA reads TGTGCCAGTAGTATGGGCCCGCTCGCGAACACTGAAGCTTTCTTT. This codes for CASSMGPLANTEAFF.

The rearrangement uses TRBV28 and TRBJ1-5; maybe TRBD1 (6 bases). Germline CDR1 and CDR2: MDHEN and SYDVKM. This CDR3 has 15 amino acids. Trimming took 5 bases from V and 6 from J, leaving 17 bases between them. The CDR3: CASSVFRGVLQPQHF. In nucleotides, the CDR3 is TGTGCCAGCAGTGTTTTTAGGGGGGTCCTTCAGCCCCAGCATTTT.

By share, this clone ranks as medium-sized. The chain is built from TRBV7-8 and TRBJ1-2; D not certain. Germline V lookup: CDR1 SGHVS, CDR2 FQNEAQ. This CDR3 has 13 residues. Trimming left V 1 base short and J 5 bases short, with 8 bases between. As DNA, the CDR3 is TGTGCCAGCAGCTTAGGAACAGCTTATGGCTACACCTTC. The encoded protein is CASSLGTAYGYTF. Full variable domain (remainder filled in from reference TRBV7-8 and TRBJ1-2): GAGVSQSPRYKVAKRGQDVALRCDPISGHVSLFWYQQALGQGPEFLTYFQNEAQLDKSGLPSDRFFAERPEGSVSTLKIQRTQQEDSAVYLCASSLGTAYGYTFGSGTRLTVV.

This clone appeared a single time. Here the CDR3 reads CASSLSRNYGYTF. The CDR3 nucleotides are TGCGCCAGCAGTCTGAGCCGGAACTATGGCTACACCTTC. V and J are TRBV5-1 and TRBJ1-2; unclear D gene. Germline V gene data show CDR1 as SGHRS and CDR2 as YFSETQ. The CDR3 has 13 residues. V was shortened by 5 bases and J by 2 bases, with 10 bases between the two germline ends. The whole variable domain, remainder taken from reference TRBV5-1 and TRBJ1-2, is KAGVTQTPRYLIKTRGQQVTLSCSPISGHRSVSWYQQTPGQGLQFLFEYFSETQRNKGNFPGRFSGRQFSNSRSEMNVSTLELGDSALYLCASSLSRNYGYTFGSGTRLTVV.

This clone has more than one count but fewer than ten. This chain joins TRBV11-2 and TRBJ1-4; D perhaps matches TRBD1 (5 bases). CDR3 size: 15 residues. V lost 0 bases, J lost 6 bases, and 11 bases lay in between. Germline V lookup: CDR1 SGHAT, CDR2 FQNNGV. CDR3 region: CASSLERGGDEKLFF. Here the CDR3 DNA reads TGTGCCAGCAGCTTAGAGCGGGGCGGAGATGAAAAACTGTTTTTT. The whole variable domain, filled in from reference TRBV11-2 and TRBJ1-4, reads EAGVAQSPRYKIIEKRQSVAFWCNPISGHATLYWYQQILGQGPKLLIQFQNNGVVDDSQLPKDRFSAERLKGVDSTLKIQPAKLEDSAVYLCASSLERGGDEKLFFGSGTQLSVL.

The CDR3, as DNA: TGCGCCAGCTCCAAGGGGGGGGATATCTACGAGCAGTACTTC. Its protein product is CASSKGGDIYEQYF. The gene calls are TRBV5-1 and TRBJ2-7, with D perhaps TRBD2 (7 bases). The V gene's germline CDR1 is SGHRS and CDR2 YFSETQ. Trimming stripped 7 bases from V and 3 bases from J, with 17 bases between. The CDR3 is 14 amino acids.

The chain combines TRBV19 with TRBJ1-2; the match to TRBD1 covers 7 bases. The length of the CDR3 is 15 residues. V dropped 3 bases and J dropped 6; count of bases not matched to a gene: 10. CDR1 and CDR2 from the germline V gene are LNHDA and SQIVND (reference sequence). The CDR3 DNA is TGTGCCAGTAGTATGGTTGGAGGGGGCGCCGATGGCTACACCTTC. Translating it yields CASSMVGGGADGYTF.

The chain links TRBV7-6 to TRBJ2-2; D is possibly TRBD2 (6 bases). CDR1 is SGHVS, CDR2 FNYEAQ, per germline. The V end was cut by 2 bases, the J end by 4 bases, with 8 bases between. This CDR3 spans 14 amino acids. For the CDR3, the DNA is TGTGCCAGCAGCTTACAGGAGGGCACCGGGGAGCTGTTTTTT. Protein sequence: CASSLQEGTGELFF.

The chain recombines TRBV7-9 with TRBJ1-4; perhaps TRBD1 as D (5 bases). Germline CDR1 reads SEHNR; CDR2 reads FQNEAQ (reference sequence). V lost 5 bases, J lost 0 bases, and 16 bases lay in between. The CDR3 is 17 amino acids. The CDR3 DNA follows: TGTGCCAGCAGCGCGGGACTGATCCCCGCAACTAATGAAAAACTGTTTTTT. Translated, it gives CASSAGLIPATNEKLFF. The entire variable domain, with the rest obtained from reference TRBV7-9 and TRBJ1-4, is as follows: DTGVSQNPRHKITKRGQNVTFRCDPISEHNRLYWYRQTLGQGPEFLTYFQNEAQLEKSRLLSDRFSAERPKGSFSTLEIQRTEQGDSAMYLCASSAGLIPATNEKLFFGSGTQLSVL.

V is TRBV5-1 and J is TRBJ1-3, with D possibly being TRBD1 (6 bases). CDR1 and CDR2 (germline): SGHRS, YFSETQ. With 4 bases removed from V and 0 bases from J, the gap between germline ends came to 11 bases. This CDR3 has 15 amino acids. The CDR3 here is CASSATGTSGNTIYF. The CDR3 DNA sequence: TGCGCCAGCAGCGCTACAGGGACCTCTGGAAACACCATATATTTT.

The chain joins TRBV6-6 to TRBJ1-2; a possible D gene is TRBD1 (5 bases). V shed 10 bases and J shed 8 bases, with 20 bases lying between them. Germline-derived CDR1 and CDR2 are MNHNY and SVGAGI (reference sequence). The CDR3 is 13 residues long. Written as DNA, the CDR3 is TGTGCCACCAGGGAGGGCCCGCCTTGGGGCTACACCTTC. Its translation is CATREGPPWGYTF.

This clone is labeled medium-sized. The chain joins TRBV30 to TRBJ1-1; 8 positions match TRBD1. This CDR3 is 14 amino acids long. Germline V gene data show CDR1 as GTSNPN and CDR2 as SVGIG (reference sequence). The trim removed 4 bases at V and 6 bases at J, leaving 10 bases unmatched. The chain's CDR3 is CAWTPGQGWSEAFF. Written as DNA, the CDR3 is TGTGCCTGGACCCCCGGACAGGGTTGGTCTGAAGCTTTCTTT.

The chain couples TRBV4-1 to TRBJ2-5; 9 bases align to TRBD1. The germline CDR1 and CDR2 sequences are MGHRA and YSYEKL. This CDR3 region has 15 residues. J lost 5 bases, V lost 4 bases, and 8 bases had no gene match. The CDR3 sequence: CASSLSGTGYETQYF. The CDR3 DNA reads as TGCGCCAGCAGCCTTTCCGGGACAGGGTACGAGACCCAGTACTTC.

In its sample, this clone was seen once. The chain employs TRBV5-1 and TRBJ1-1; 8 bases align to TRBD1. Germline CDR1 is SGHRS and CDR2 is YFSETQ. V lost 1 base and J lost 0; bases outside the gene matches: 8. This CDR3 is 17 amino acids long. CDR3 sequence: CASSLRGQDALNTEAFF. The CDR3 coding sequence is TGCGCCAGCAGCTTGAGGGGACAGGATGCCCTGAACACTGAAGCTTTCTTT.

The rearrangement uses TRBV5-1 and TRBJ2-7, with a tentative D call TRBD2 (6 bases). CDR1 and CDR2 from the germline V gene are SGHRS and YFSETQ. V gave up 4 bases and J gave up 5 bases, with 10 bases separating them. The CDR3 spans 12 residues. CDR3 nucleotides: TGCGCCAGCAGCCCGGGGGTCCACGAGCAGTACTTC. Amino acids: CASSPGVHEQYF.

This clone was observed once. The V call is TRBV19, the J call TRBJ2-7; D may be TRBD1 or TRBD2 (6 bases each). The CDR3 totals 15 residues. Trimming cost V 5 bases and J 2 bases, with 16 bases left between them. CDR1 LNHDA and CDR2 SQIVND come from the germline V gene (reference sequence). The CDR3 loop reads CASSLRDTATYEQYF. CDR3 DNA: TGTGCCAGTAGTTTGCGGGACACAGCAACCTACGAGCAGTACTTC.

This clone was found a few times. The chain combines TRBV28 with TRBJ2-7; 9 bases are shared with TRBD2. Trimming took 7 bases from V and 2 from J; bases not matched to a gene: 3. The CDR3 spans 13 residues. Germline values: CDR1 MDHEN, CDR2 SYDVKM. CDR3 nucleotide sequence: TGTGCCAGCACCCTAGCGGGGACCTACGAGCAGTACTTC. This codes for CASTLAGTYEQYF.

The CDR3 DNA sequence: TGTGCCAGCAGCTTAAGGGACTCCTACGAGCAGTACTTC. Encoded protein: CASSLRDSYEQYF. This chain joins TRBV5-5 and TRBJ2-7; D gene unclear. V was clipped by 2 bases and J by 0 bases, with 6 bases between them. CDR1 and CDR2 from the germline V gene are SGHKS and YYEKEE (reference sequence). The CDR3 is made up of 13 amino acids.

The count of this clone is one. The chain couples TRBV19 to TRBJ1-1; TRBD1 matches at 11 bases. Germline trimming cut 6 bases from V and 5 bases from J; bases unmatched to any gene: 5. The CDR3 totals 14 residues. CDR1 and CDR2 from the germline V gene are LNHDA and SQIVND (reference sequence). CDR3 coding DNA: TGTGCCAGTAGATATGGACAGGGGGCTACTGAAGCTTTCTTT. Translated, it gives CASRYGQGATEAFF.

The V gene is TRBV27, the J gene TRBJ2-1; D gene unclear. V was pared by 5 bases and J by 7 bases, with 21 bases between. CDR3 length: 16 amino acids. The germline V gene encodes CDR1 MNHEY and CDR2 SMNVEV (reference sequence). The CDR3, as DNA: TGTGCCAGCAGTCTAACGATCGAGGCCTTTCGGAATGAGCAGTTCTTC. It specifies CASSLTIEAFRNEQFF.

This clone is categorized as medium-sized (0.01 to 0.1%). The chain employs TRBV2 and TRBJ2-2; D is ambiguous. The CDR3 spans 16 residues. The germline V gene encodes CDR1 SNHLY and CDR2 FYNNEI. With 3 bases removed from V and 0 bases from J, the gap between germline ends came to 11 bases. The CDR3: CASSEFLGANTGELFF. CDR3 DNA sequence: TGTGCCAGCAGTGAGTTCCTCGGAGCGAACACCGGGGAGCTGTTTTTT.

The CDR3 spells CASSQNFPNTGELFF. CDR3 DNA sequence: TGCGCCAGCAGCCAAAACTTTCCGAACACCGGGGAGCTGTTTTTT. The rearrangement uses TRBV4-1 and TRBJ2-2; D ambiguous. V dropped 2 bases and J dropped 0 bases, with 7 bases sitting between them. The germline gives CDR1 MGHRA, CDR2 YSYEKL. The CDR3 has 15 amino acids.

The rearrangement links TRBV6-1 to TRBJ2-7, with TRBD1 identical over 10 bases. V shed 4 bases and J 3 bases; nucleotides not matched to a gene: 6. The germline V gene has CDR1 MNHNS and CDR2 SASEGT. The CDR3 length is 15 residues. The CDR3 bases are TGTGCCAGCAGTGGGACCGGGACAGGGGACTACGAGCAGTACTTC. Its translation: CASSGTGTGDYEQYF.

Relative to its sample, this clone is medium-sized. The chain has TRBV5-1 and TRBJ1-1, with D maybe TRBD1 (6 bases). V lost 4 bases to trimming and J lost 4 bases, with 17 bases between them. Germline V gene sequence: CDR1 SGHRS, CDR2 YFSETQ. The CDR3 spans 15 residues. The CDR3 region is CASSQGQGLGTEAFF. The CDR3 DNA reads TGCGCCAGCAGCCAGGGGCAGGGTTTGGGCACTGAAGCTTTCTTT.